Sequencing of this T cell receptor (beta chain) was carried out in a study of blood T cell repertoires in COVID-19. Study at large: COVID-19 samples, acute and convalescent, were from the United States, Italy and Spain. T cells, B-cell-depleted T cells, or PBMCs supplied cDNA or gDNA.

Trimming at V came to 5 bases and at J to 4 bases, leaving 2 bases not matched to a gene. CDR1 and CDR2 (germline): SGHVS, FQNEAQ. This CDR3 contains 16 residues. Original handling: Scientists estimated how many nucleated cells there were by amplifying reference gene primers. Produced via immunoSEQ multiplex PCR; TCRdb's table is partial and in-frame only. That table is the source of V, J and clone size, and D and trimming were worked out from the DNA. The sample includes 310,000 or so clones, roughly 88% of them seen just once. This clone appeared a few times. This sequence joins TRBV7-8 and TRBJ2-2, with 15 bases that match TRBD2. The clonotype originates from a woman aged 50 to 65 with acute or convalescent COVID-19. The sequenced sample was peripheral blood. The CDR3 DNA reads TGTGCCAGCAGCGGACTAGCGGGGGGGGCCACCGGGGAGCTGTTTTTT. Translated: CASSGLAGGATGELFF. Full variable domain (rest looked up from reference TRBV7-8 and TRBJ2-2): GAGVSQSPRYKVAKRGQDVALRCDPISGHVSLFWYQQALGQGPEFLTYFQNEAQLDKSGLPSDRFFAERPEGSVSTLKIQRTQQEDSAVYLCASSGLAGGATGELFFGEGSRLTVL.